Reported below is one T cell receptor beta chain. These data belong to a study of blood T cell repertoires in COVID-19. Study background: PBMCs, B-cell-depleted T cells, or T cells provided the cDNA or gDNA that made up the material.

The germline V gene has CDR1 SGHTA and CDR2 FQGTGA. V lost 5 bases and J lost 3, with 11 bases in between. This CDR3 comprises 13 residues. Patients at the Seattle site were enrolled during active infection and followed longitudinally. Source study methods: Amplification with reference gene primers provided the estimates of nucleated cell counts. TCRdb's table, derived via immunoSEQ multiplex PCR, lists solely in-frame clones and lacks some. V and J calls and clone size follow that table, whereas D and trimming were derived from the DNA. The table lists over 150,000 clones, approximately 86% of them singletons.

The clonotype originates from a woman aged 80 or older with COVID-19, enrolled during active disease. The sample consisted of peripheral blood. The chain joins TRBV7-3 to TRBJ2-7, with D perhaps TRBD2 (6 bases). The CDR3 protein is CASSLGGGYEQYF. In DNA, the CDR3 is TGTGCCAGCAGCCTGGGGGGTGGCTACGAGCAGTACTTC.